Listed here are 21 T cell receptor beta chains from one sample, sequenced in a study of shared clonotypes between healthy human individuals. Clones were sequenced by immunoSEQ multiplex PCR, and TCRdb holds only the in-frame ones, with some missing. The sample carries some 500,000 clones, roughly 95% recorded once. Specimen: naive CD4+ T cells sorted from blood. Subset of the sample: CD45RA+ positively selected. The receptors stem from a woman aged 25 to 39 in good health.

In regard to this clone: Other DNA sequences from this sample encode an identical CDR3 as well. V usage is TRBV27 and J usage is TRBJ1-5, with D uncertain. The ends were cut back, 2 bases at V and 4 bases at J, with 6 bases in the middle. The CDR3 consists of 13 residues. Germline V CDR1 and CDR2: MNHEY, SMNVEV (reference sequence). The CDR3 DNA is TGTGCCAGCAGTTTAAACGGAAATCAGCCCCAGCATTTT. Amino acids: CASSLNGNQPQHF.

The chain combines TRBV27 with TRBJ2-7; a weak D match, TRBD1 (7 bases). The CDR3 is 13 amino acids. The V end lost 3 bases, the J end lost 6 bases, and 12 bases lay between the germline ends. Germline values: CDR1 MNHEY, CDR2 SMNVEV (reference sequence). The CDR3: CASSLEGAGEQYF. Written as DNA, the CDR3 is TGTGCCAGCAGTTTGGAGGGGGCGGGCGAGCAGTACTTC.

The gene calls are TRBV6-5 and TRBJ2-7; no definite D call. The CDR3 loop spans 16 amino acids. V was clipped by 0 bases and J by 0 bases, with 12 bases between them. In germline, CDR1 is MNHEY, CDR2 SVGAGI. CDR3 sequence: CASSYSVVAVSYEQYF. The CDR3 DNA reads TGTGCCAGCAGTTACTCGGTAGTTGCCGTCTCCTACGAGCAGTACTTC.

The J gene is TRBJ2-5, the V gene TRBV28, with 13 bases matching TRBD2. TRBJ2-7 matches the DNA end more closely, so the J call is doubtful. This CDR3 has 16 residues. The V gene's germline CDR1 is MDHEN and CDR2 SYDVKM. For the CDR3, the DNA is TGTGCCAGCAGCCCCACTAGCGGGAGGGTCACCTACGAGCAGTACTTC. Translation gives CASSPTSGRVTYEQYF.

This chain links TRBV11-2 with TRBJ2-5, with 7 bases aligning to TRBD2. After removal of 4 bases from V and 4 bases from J, the junction contained 12 bases not matched to a gene. The CDR3 is made up of 16 amino acids. In germline, CDR1 is SGHAT, CDR2 FQNNGV. CDR3 loop: CASSSEKGGPSETQYF. For the CDR3, the DNA is TGTGCCAGCAGCTCCGAGAAGGGAGGGCCCTCAGAGACCCAGTACTTC. Using reference TRBV11-2 and TRBJ2-5 for the parts outside the CDR3, the full variable domain is EAGVAQSPRYKIIEKRQSVAFWCNPISGHATLYWYQQILGQGPKLLIQFQNNGVVDDSQLPKDRFSAERLKGVDSTLKIQPAKLEDSAVYLCASSSEKGGPSETQYFGPGTRLLVL.

The chain joins TRBV28 to TRBJ1-1; perhaps TRBD1 as D (6 bases). The germline V and J ends were trimmed by 6 bases and 10 bases, with 21 bases remaining between them. Germline V gene lookup returns CDR1 MDHEN and CDR2 SYDVKM. The CDR3 is made up of 14 amino acids. The CDR3: CASSSGQLPQGAFF. CDR3 sequence (DNA): TGTGCCAGCAGCTCAGGACAGCTGCCTCAAGGAGCTTTCTTT. Supplemented by reference TRBV28 and TRBJ1-1, the full variable domain reads DVKVTQSSRYLVKRTGEKVFLECVQDMDHENMFWYRQDPGLGLRLIYFSYDVKMKEKGDIPEGYSVSREKKERFSLILESASTNQTSMYLCASSSGQLPQGAFFGQGTRLTVV.

The chain is built from TRBV28 and TRBJ1-2; TRBD1 matches at 7 bases. V dropped 4 bases and J dropped 6; count of bases not matched to a gene: 11. This CDR3 region has 15 residues. CDR1 is MDHEN and CDR2 is SYDVKM in the germline V gene. CDR3 protein: CASSSSDREVDGYTF. The CDR3 DNA follows: TGTGCCAGCAGTTCCTCAGACAGGGAGGTAGATGGCTACACCTTC.

The chain links TRBV19 to TRBJ1-2, with D possibly TRBD1 on 5 matching bases. Trimming shortened V by 4 bases and J by 4 bases, and 13 bases separated the two germline ends. CDR3 length: 14 residues. Germline CDR1 and CDR2: LNHDA and SQIVND (reference sequence). Here the CDR3 reads CASSTPGLAYGYTF. In DNA form, the CDR3 reads TGTGCCAGTAGTACCCCAGGGCTTGCCTATGGCTACACCTTC.

This chain links TRBV11-2 with TRBJ2-1; D is perhaps TRBD2 (5 bases). Germline assignment: CDR1 SGHAT and CDR2 FQNNGV. V was cut by 5 bases and J by 9 bases, with 14 bases left in between. CDR3 length: 13 residues. The CDR3 protein is CASSLTRVLEQFF. The CDR3, as DNA: TGTGCCAGCAGCCTCACGAGGGTTCTTGAGCAGTTCTTC. The full variable domain, in which reference TRBV11-2 and TRBJ2-1 provide the parts outside the CDR3, is EAGVAQSPRYKIIEKRQSVAFWCNPISGHATLYWYQQILGQGPKLLIQFQNNGVVDDSQLPKDRFSAERLKGVDSTLKIQPAKLEDSAVYLCASSLTRVLEQFFGPGTRLTVL.

V gene TRBV6-5 combines with J gene TRBJ2-7, with D possibly matching TRBD2 (6 bases). Per the germline V gene, CDR1 is MNHEY and CDR2 is SVGAGI. The CDR3 sequence is 15 residues long. Deletions cut 2 bases from V and 0 bases from J, with 11 bases between. CDR3 sequence (DNA): TGTGCCAGCAGTTACGGAGGGGCTACCTCCTACGAGCAGTACTTC. Translated: CASSYGGATSYEQYF.

The chain uses TRBV29-1 and TRBJ2-2; 7 bases are a match to TRBD1. Germline lookup yields CDR1 SQVTM and CDR2 ANQGSEA. The J segment lost 4 bases and the V segment lost 5 bases, leaving 7 bases of the junction unmatched. CDR3 size: 14 residues. CDR3 sequence reads: CSVIRDSSTGELFF. Written as DNA, the CDR3 is TGCAGCGTTATTCGGGACAGTAGCACCGGGGAGCTGTTTTTT.

The V and J genes are TRBV9 and TRBJ1-2; D is uncertain. V was shortened by 2 bases and J by 3 bases, with 17 bases between the two germline ends. Germline V lookup: CDR1 SGDLS, CDR2 YYNGEE. CDR3 size: 16 residues. This CDR3 reads CASSVGGSRGDYGYTF. The CDR3 nucleotides are TGTGCCAGCAGCGTGGGAGGTTCCCGGGGTGACTATGGCTACACCTTC.

This rearrangement joins TRBV11-2 to TRBJ1-5; D is uncertain. This CDR3 spans 15 amino acids. CDR1 SGHAT and CDR2 FQNNGV come from the germline V gene. The V and J ends lost 1 base and 0 bases respectively, with 7 bases between them. The chain's CDR3 is CASSLGTTSNQPQHF. CDR3 in DNA: TGTGCCAGCAGCTTAGGAACAACTAGCAATCAGCCCCAGCATTTT. Drawing the rest from reference TRBV11-2 and TRBJ1-5, the complete variable domain is EAGVAQSPRYKIIEKRQSVAFWCNPISGHATLYWYQQILGQGPKLLIQFQNNGVVDDSQLPKDRFSAERLKGVDSTLKIQPAKLEDSAVYLCASSLGTTSNQPQHFGDGTRLSIL.

This rearrangement joins TRBV19 to TRBJ2-3; TRBD2 agrees at 12 bases. CDR1 LNHDA and CDR2 SQIVND come from the germline V gene (reference sequence). CDR3 length: 17 residues. The junction had 5 bases not matched to a gene; V was cut back by 4 bases and J by 0 bases. CDR3 amino acids: CASSTWTSGTSTDTQYF. The CDR3 region has the DNA TGTGCCAGTAGTACATGGACTAGCGGGACTAGCACAGATACGCAGTATTTT.

This chain links TRBV27 with TRBJ2-7, with TRBD2 matching over 7 bases. Germline V gene lookup returns CDR1 MNHEY and CDR2 SMNVEV (reference sequence). The V and J ends lost 3 bases and 4 bases, in that order; junction bases with no gene match: 6. The CDR3 extends over 14 amino acids. CDR3 sequence: CASSFGAGKYEQYF. As DNA, the CDR3 is TGTGCCAGCAGTTTTGGAGCGGGGAAGTACGAGCAGTACTTC.

The V and J genes are TRBV2 and TRBJ1-4; D not resolved. V was cut by 5 bases and J by 3 bases, with 13 bases left in between. CDR1 and CDR2 from the germline V gene are SNHLY and FYNNEI. The CDR3 sequence is 15 residues long. Here the CDR3 DNA reads TGTGCCAGCAGTTACGGGATGCAGCCTAATGAAAAACTGTTTTTT. It codes for CASSYGMQPNEKLFF.

Worth noting for this clone: The sample has other DNA sequences that encode this CDR3 too. The rearrangement links TRBV5-1 to TRBJ2-5; 10 positions match TRBD1. J gave up 5 bases and V 4 bases, and 8 bases lay outside the gene matches. The CDR3 sequence is 15 residues long. Germline CDR1 SGHRS, CDR2 YFSETQ. CDR3 DNA: TGCGCCAGCAGCCCAGGGACAGGGGTTGGCGAGACCCAGTACTTC. Its translation: CASSPGTGVGETQYF.

V usage is TRBV28 and J usage is TRBJ2-3; the D gene could be TRBD1 or TRBD2 (5 bases each). Trimming removed 3 bases at V and 2 bases at J, with 12 bases between. The germline gives CDR1 MDHEN, CDR2 SYDVKM. The CDR3 contains 15 residues. The CDR3 here is CASSLQGENTDTQYF. The DNA for the CDR3 is TGTGCCAGCAGTTTGCAGGGAGAAAACACAGATACGCAGTATTTT.

The rearrangement joins TRBV27 to TRBJ1-6, with a weak D call TRBD1 (5 bases). The CDR3 runs 15 residues. Deletions cut 3 bases from V and 9 bases from J, with 15 bases between. From germline, CDR1 is MNHEY and CDR2 SMNVEV (reference sequence). The CDR3 coding sequence is TGTGCCAGCAGTTTTTCGGGGCAGGGTGGTTCACCCCTCCACTTT. It yields the protein CASSFSGQGGSPLHF.

The rearrangement uses TRBV6-1 and TRBJ1-1; no clear D. This CDR3 contains 15 residues. Trimming shortened V by 0 bases and J by 6 bases, and 14 bases separated the two germline ends. In germline, CDR1 is MNHNS, CDR2 SASEGT. The CDR3 protein is CASSEARWGNSEAFF. CDR3 sequence (DNA): TGTGCCAGCAGTGAAGCACGATGGGGAAACTCTGAAGCTTTCTTT.

CDR3 sequence reads: CASRPSGNTGELFF. The CDR3 nucleotides are TGTGCCAGCAGGCCTAGCGGGAACACCGGGGAGCTGTTTTTT. V is TRBV7-8 and J is TRBJ2-2, with 7 bases matching TRBD2. The germline gives CDR1 SGHVS, CDR2 FQNEAQ. V gave up 6 bases and J gave up 1 base; unmatched junction bases: 2. CDR3 length: 14 amino acids.